The 30 T cell receptor beta chains below were found in one sample sequenced in a study of T cells in Graves' hyperthyroidism and ophthalmopathy. Regions amplified from RNA transcripts were the TCR beta CDR3 regions. TCR CDR3 underwent first-round RT-PCR with the HTBI primer set. A single record per CDR3 protein comes from TCRdb applying MiXCR to the multiplex PCR reads. Of under 350,000 distinct CDR3 sequences listed, 15% to 20% are singletons. Sequencing was performed on blood. The receptors stem from a woman aged 45-59 years with Graves' hyperthyroidism.

In this sample, this clonotype turned up a few times. Written as DNA, the CDR3 is TGTGCCAGCAGCCCCTTAGCGGGAGGGCCTCACGATGAGCAGTTCTTC. Translation: CASSPLAGGPHDEQFF. The rearrangement uses TRBV5-5 and TRBJ2-1, with 11 bases matching TRBD2. Germline V gene sequence: CDR1 SGHKS, CDR2 YYEKEE (reference sequence). There are 16 residues in the CDR3. Trimming took 4 bases from V and 8 from J; bases not matched to a gene: 11.

In this sample, this clonotype turned up many times. V and J are TRBV5-5 and TRBJ2-7; D possibly corresponds to TRBD1 (6 bases). CDR1 is SGHKS, CDR2 YYEKEE, per germline (reference sequence). The ends were cut back, 4 bases at V and 6 bases at J, with 20 bases in the middle. The CDR3 consists of 15 residues. The CDR3 bases are TGTGCCAGCAGCGTCGACAGGCCCCCCATGGGCGAGCAGTACTTC. It encodes CASSVDRPPMGEQYF. The whole variable domain, remainder taken from reference TRBV5-5 and TRBJ2-7, is DAGVTQSPTHLIKTRGQQVTLRCSPISGHKSVSWYQQVLGQGPQFIFQYYEKEERGRGNFPDRFSARQFPNYSSELNVNALLLGDSALYLCASSVDRPPMGEQYFGPGTRLTVT.

The sample holds a few counts of this clonotype. CDR3 in amino acids: CASSRKTGSKGYTF. CDR3 coding DNA: TGCGCCAGCAGCCGAAAGACAGGGTCGAAAGGCTACACCTTC. J is TRBJ1-2 and V is TRBV5-1; 7 nucleotides agree with TRBD1. Germline CDR1 reads SGHRS; CDR2 reads YFSETQ. The CDR3 covers 14 residues. The V segment lost 4 bases and the J segment 8 bases; nucleotides outside the gene matches: 11.

This clonotype was seen only a few times. The gene calls are TRBV29-1 and TRBJ1-2, with D maybe TRBD1 (5 bases). Trimming removed 0 bases at V and 4 bases at J, with 9 bases between. CDR1 is SQVTM and CDR2 is ANQGSEA in the germline V gene. This CDR3 has 13 amino acids. CDR3: CSVEEGPSYGYTF. CDR3 bases: TGCAGCGTTGAAGAGGGACCGTCCTATGGCTACACCTTC.

V usage is TRBV29-1 and J usage is TRBJ2-7; D unresolved. The CDR3 covers 13 residues. Germline CDR1 is SQVTM and CDR2 is ANQGSEA. V was trimmed by 8 bases and J by 4 bases, leaving 18 bases between them. CDR3 residues: CSRRPVLPYEQYF. In DNA form, the CDR3 reads TGCAGCCGAAGACCGGTCCTGCCTTACGAGCAGTACTTC.

The CDR3 loop is CASSFIGSGEAFF. CDR3 nucleotide sequence: TGTGCCAGCAGTTTTATAGGGTCTGGTGAAGCTTTCTTT. The chain has TRBV12-3 or TRBV12-4 and TRBJ1-1; unclear D gene. With 3 bases removed from V and 7 bases from J, the gap between germline ends came to 12 bases. This CDR3 comprises 13 residues.

Of note for this clonotype: Just one base apart from a much larger clone, this may be a read error. The V gene is TRBV2, the J gene TRBJ2-7; the D is unclear. Germline CDR1 SNHLY, CDR2 FYNNEI. The length of the CDR3 is 12 residues. The CDR3 DNA reads as TGTGTCAGCAACGGACCTTCCTACGAGCAGTACTTC. The encoded protein is CVSNGPSYEQYF.

The CDR3 DNA reads as TGCAGTGGGGGGGGGGGCTCCTACAATGAGCAGTTCTTC. It is translated as CSGGGGSYNEQFF. The chain recombines TRBV20-1 with TRBJ2-1; 7 positions agree with TRBD2. V trimming: 7 bases; J trimming: 0 bases; junction bases outside the gene matches: 3. The CDR3 has 13 amino acids. Germline V CDR1 and CDR2: DFQATT, SNEGSKA (reference sequence).

This clonotype turned up a few times. CDR3: CASYLRTANYGYTF. In DNA, the CDR3 is TGTGCCAGCTACCTCCGGACGGCTAACTATGGCTACACCTTC. The chain recombines TRBV6-1 with TRBJ1-2; D unclear. This CDR3 spans 14 amino acids. V was clipped by 8 bases and J by 0 bases, with 13 bases between them. Germline V gene lookup returns CDR1 MNHNS and CDR2 SASEGT.

A note on this clonotype: Compared with germline, one end of the junction differs, possibly owing to a read error. The gene calls are TRBV5-6 and TRBJ2-5; 7 bases fit TRBD2. The CDR3 is 19 amino acids. Germline CDR1 and CDR2: SGHDT and YYEEEE. This chain's CDR3 is CASTPLLGGGDRGSETQYF. CDR3 nucleotides: TGCGCCAGCACCCCGCTACTCGGGGGAGGGGATCGAGGAAGCGAGACCCAGTACTTC. The entire variable domain, with the rest obtained from reference TRBV5-6 and TRBJ2-5, is as follows: DAGVTQSPTHLIKTRGQQVTLRCSPKSGHDTVSWYQQALGQGPQFIFQYYEEEERQRGNFPDRFSGHQFPNYSSELNVNALLLGDSALYLCASTPLLGGGDRGSETQYFGPGTRLLVL.

This chain links TRBV18 with TRBJ2-7, with no clear D. The CDR3 runs 15 residues. The germline V and J ends were trimmed by 3 bases and 1 base, with 13 bases remaining between them. Germline V gene data show CDR1 as KGHSH and CDR2 as LQKENI. The CDR3 reads CASSPQPTRSYEQYF. The CDR3 coding sequence is TGTGCCAGCTCACCCCAGCCGACACGATCCTACGAGCAGTACTTC.

The CDR3 spells CASSPDSGSPLHF. The DNA of the CDR3 is TGTGCCAGCAGCCCTGACAGTGGTTCACCCCTCCACTTT. The chain has TRBV7-2 and TRBJ1-6; D perhaps matches TRBD1 (5 bases). The germline CDR1 and CDR2 sequences are SGHTA and FQGNSA. Trimming stripped 5 bases from V and 9 bases from J, with 11 bases between. CDR3 length equals 13 residues.

This clonotype came up many times. The CDR3 spells CASSSLGQIQETQYF. The DNA for the CDR3 is TGTGCCAGCAGCTCCCTCGGGCAGATCCAAGAGACCCAGTACTTC. The chain uses TRBV13 and TRBJ2-5; D not certain. Germline V gives CDR1 PRHDT, CDR2 FYEKMQ (reference sequence). This CDR3 has 15 amino acids. Trimming took off 4 bases at V and 1 base at J, with 13 bases between the two ends.

Ten or more counts support this clonotype. The genes are TRBV11-3 and TRBJ2-7; D is uncertain. This CDR3 comprises 12 residues. The ends were cut back, 5 bases at V and 2 bases at J, with 7 bases in the middle. Germline V gene data show CDR1 as SGHNT and CDR2 as YENEEA. CDR3 bases: TGTGCCAGCAGCCAAACACCCTACGAGCAGTACTTC. Translated, it gives CASSQTPYEQYF.

Only a few counts were recorded for this clonotype. The chain uses TRBV27 and TRBJ2-7; a weak D match, TRBD2 (6 bases). V lost 6 bases to trimming and J lost 2 bases, with 17 bases between them. Germline CDR1 and CDR2: MNHEY and SMNVEV (reference sequence). The CDR3 has 15 residues. In DNA form, the CDR3 reads TGTGCCAGCAGCTCATCCCGGGACTCAGCCTACGAGCAGTACGTC. This encodes CASSSSRDSAYEQYV.

This clonotype showed up just a few times. J is TRBJ2-2 and V is TRBV7-9; D is possibly TRBD1 or TRBD2 (6 bases each). V lost 5 bases, J lost 4 bases, and 23 bases lay in between. The germline CDR1 and CDR2 sequences are SEHNR and FQNEAQ (reference sequence). There are 18 residues in the CDR3. The CDR3 DNA is TGTGCCAGCAGCCCAGGGGCGGTAGCGGCTAGGGGCACCGGGGAGCTGTTTTTT. Its translation is CASSPGAVAARGTGELFF. The entire variable domain, with the rest obtained from reference TRBV7-9 and TRBJ2-2, is as follows: DTGVSQNPRHKITKRGQNVTFRCDPISEHNRLYWYRQTLGQGPEFLTYFQNEAQLEKSRLLSDRFSAERPKGSFSTLEIQRTEQGDSAMYLCASSPGAVAARGTGELFFGEGSRLTVL.

This clonotype has a count of ten or more. The chain uses TRBV6-1 and TRBJ2-3; D may be TRBD1 or TRBD2 (5 bases each). The CDR3 covers 14 residues. The germline V and J ends were trimmed by 3 bases and 5 bases, with 12 bases remaining between them. Germline CDR1 is MNHNS and CDR2 is SASEGT. This CDR3 reads CASSESGTGDTQYF. The CDR3 coding sequence is TGTGCCAGCAGTGAGTCAGGGACCGGAGATACGCAGTATTTT.

A few counts support this clonotype. V and J are TRBV10-2 and TRBJ1-2; TRBD1 agrees at 8 bases. This CDR3 is 12 amino acids long. Germline V CDR1 and CDR2: WSHSY, SAAADI. The junction had 3 bases not matched to a gene; V was cut back by 7 bases and J by 5 bases. The CDR3 DNA follows: TGCGCCAGCACTGACAGGGGATATGGCTACACCTTC. As protein: CASTDRGYGYTF.

The gene calls are TRBV2 and TRBJ1-2; the match to TRBD1 covers 9 bases. Germline CDR1 is SNHLY and CDR2 is FYNNEI. V gave up 4 bases and J gave up 3 bases; unmatched junction bases: 3. The CDR3 is 14 residues long. Here the CDR3 reads CASSGTGEDYGYTF. The CDR3 DNA follows: TGTGCCAGCAGTGGGACAGGGGAGGACTATGGCTACACCTTC.

This clonotype was detected a few times. The V and J genes are TRBV9 and TRBJ1-1; D is undetermined. This CDR3 spans 13 amino acids. Per the germline V gene, CDR1 is SGDLS and CDR2 is YYNGEE. Trimming shortened V by 6 bases and J by 1 base, and 10 bases separated the two germline ends. The CDR3 loop reads CASNPGGNTEAFF. The CDR3 bases are TGTGCCAGCAACCCAGGAGGGAACACTGAAGCTTTCTTT.

For this clonotype: A read error may explain this, as a much larger clone is one base away. This chain connects TRBV3-1 to TRBJ2-1; 7 bases agree with TRBD2. Looked up from germline, CDR1 is LGHDT and CDR2 is YNNKEL (reference sequence). The V gene end was trimmed by 0 bases and the J gene end by 5 bases; junction bases not matched to a gene: 4. The CDR3 extends over 15 amino acids. CDR3 loop: CASSQELATHNEQFF. The DNA of the CDR3 is TGTGCCAGCAGCCAAGAACTAGCGACTCACAATGAGCAGTTCTTC.

This clonotype has ten or more counts. This chain connects TRBV30 to TRBJ1-3, with D uncertain. Trimming left V 5 bases short and J 0 bases short, with 8 bases between. Per germline, CDR1 GTSNPN and CDR2 SVGIG (reference sequence). The CDR3 runs to 13 residues. For the CDR3, the DNA is TGTGCCTGGGATATGAGCTCTGGAAACACCATATATTTT. This translates into CAWDMSSGNTIYF.

The rearrangement links TRBV10-2 to TRBJ2-1, with 7 nucleotides matching TRBD2. With the DNA end fitting TRBJ2-7 better, the J assignment may be wrong. Germline CDR1 is WSHSY and CDR2 is SAAADI. The CDR3 spans 14 residues. This chain's CDR3 is CASSVGLGYDEQYF. CDR3 nucleotide sequence: TGCGCCAGCAGTGTAGGACTAGGTTACGATGAGCAGTACTTC.

As for this clonotype: This may arise from a read error, as a much more abundant clone is one base away. The chain links TRBV12-3 or TRBV12-4 to TRBJ1-1; maybe TRBD1 (5 bases). The CDR3 is 11 residues long. The V end lost 6 bases, the J end lost 9 bases, and 11 bases lay between the germline ends. The CDR3 here is CASREQDKAFF. The DNA for the CDR3 is TGTGCCAGCAGGGAACAGGATAAAGCTTTCTTT.

The rearrangement joins TRBV30 to TRBJ1-5; 7 bases align to TRBD1. CDR1 GTSNPN and CDR2 SVGIG come from the germline V gene (reference sequence). J was trimmed by 3 bases and V by 6 bases; bases with no gene match: 8. The CDR3 sequence is 14 residues long. CDR3 protein: CACSEGQPNQPQHF. The DNA for the CDR3 is TGTGCCTGCTCCGAGGGACAGCCCAATCAGCCCCAGCATTTT.

Many counts were recorded for this clonotype. J is TRBJ2-5 and V is TRBV20-1; no reliable D call. Germline CDR1 and CDR2: DFQATT and SNEGSKA (reference sequence). The CDR3 consists of 13 residues. The CDR3 sequence is CSVFYTRKETQYF. In DNA form, the CDR3 reads TGCAGCGTATTCTATACTCGGAAAGAGACCCAGTACTTC.

J is TRBJ2-5 and V is TRBV5-1; 9 nucleotides match TRBD1. The CDR3 runs to 15 residues. Germline V lookup: CDR1 SGHRS, CDR2 YFSETQ. V gave up 0 bases and J gave up 5 bases; unmatched junction bases: 5. The CDR3 loop is CASSLEQGADETQYF. As DNA, the CDR3 is TGCGCCAGCAGCTTGGAACAGGGGGCGGATGAGACCCAGTACTTC.

This clonotype was observed at least ten times. This rearrangement joins TRBV6-1 to TRBJ2-7, with TRBD2 matching over 9 bases. V lost 4 bases and J lost 2; bases outside the gene matches: 6. CDR1 is MNHNS, CDR2 SASEGT, per germline. The CDR3 consists of 15 residues. For the CDR3, the DNA is TGTGCCAGCAGTGTTAGCGGGAGTGGAGCCTACGAGCAGTACTTC. This gives the protein CASSVSGSGAYEQYF.

This clonotype has ten or more counts. The rearrangement links TRBV6-1 to TRBJ1-1, with no clear D. The CDR3 is 16 amino acids. Germline V CDR1 and CDR2: MNHNS, SASEGT. Trimming took 1 base from V and 0 from J, leaving 12 bases between them. CDR3 bases: TGTGCCAGCAGTGAAGTGGGCGGGCTCATGAACACTGAAGCTTTCTTT. Translating it yields CASSEVGGLMNTEAFF.

This clonotype came up many times. The chain is built from TRBV6-1 and TRBJ1-2; D is possibly TRBD1 (5 bases). Looked up from germline, CDR1 is MNHNS and CDR2 is SASEGT. This CDR3 spans 12 amino acids. V dropped 5 bases and J dropped 2 bases, with 6 bases sitting between them. CDR3 sequence (DNA): TGTGCCAGCAGTCCAGGGAACTATGGCTACACCTTC. Amino acid sequence: CASSPGNYGYTF.